These 11 T cell receptor beta chains were sequenced from one sample in a study of cytotoxic CD8 clonotypes in ibrutinib-treated CLL. The data were produced by immunoSEQ multiplex PCR, yet TCRdb's version contains in-frame clones alone and is incomplete. The sample includes more than 30,000 clones, about 70% of them seen just once. The sample consisted of PBMCs, taken before ibrutinib treatment. These receptor sequences come from a human donor with chronic lymphocytic leukemia.

The chain is built from TRBV27 and TRBJ2-3; D call uncertain. V was cut by 4 bases and J by 2 bases, with 7 bases left in between. The CDR3 sequence is 13 residues long. From germline, CDR1 is MNHEY and CDR2 SMNVEV (reference sequence). CDR3 sequence (DNA): TGTGCCAGCAGTTCGCACCTCACAGATACGCAGTATTTT. The encoded protein is CASSSHLTDTQYF.

The chain links TRBV11-3 to TRBJ2-5; D tentatively reads TRBD1 or TRBD2 (6 bases each). The CDR3 has 17 residues. V lost 5 bases, J lost 1 base, and 20 bases lay in between. CDR1 and CDR2 (germline): SGHNT, YENEEA. Written as DNA, the CDR3 is TGTGCCAGCAGCCCAAGGAGGGGGGCACGAGGCCAAGAGACCCAGTACTTC. This sequence encodes CASSPRRGARGQETQYF.

The chain has TRBV9 and TRBJ2-7; D could derive from TRBD1 or TRBD2 (5 bases each). Germline values: CDR1 SGDLS, CDR2 YYNGEE. This CDR3 is 13 amino acids long. Deletions cut 0 bases from V and 5 bases from J, with 9 bases between. CDR3 nucleotide sequence: TGTGCCAGCAGCGTAGATATGGGGGACGAGCAGTACTTC. It yields the protein CASSVDMGDEQYF.

The rearrangement links TRBV7-2 to TRBJ2-7; maybe TRBD1 (6 bases). The V end was cut by 4 bases, the J end by 2 bases, with 15 bases between. Per the germline V gene, CDR1 is SGHTA and CDR2 is FQGNSA. The CDR3 is made up of 15 amino acids. The CDR3 region is CASSSSGRGPYEQYF. The CDR3 DNA reads as TGTGCCAGCAGCTCCAGCGGCAGGGGCCCCTACGAGCAGTACTTC. Complete variable domain (other parts from reference TRBV7-2 and TRBJ2-7): GAGVSQSPSNKVTEKGKDVELRCDPISGHTALYWYRQSLGQGLEFLIYFQGNSAPDKSGLPSDRFSAERTGGSVSTLTIQRTQQEDSAVYLCASSSSGRGPYEQYFGPGTRLTVT.

This chain links TRBV5-1 with TRBJ2-5, with 7 bases that match TRBD1. This CDR3 contains 16 residues. The V gene's germline CDR1 is SGHRS and CDR2 YFSETQ. Germline trimming cut 2 bases from V and 3 bases from J; bases unmatched to any gene: 10. The CDR3: CASSLQGPRVKETQYF. The CDR3 nucleotides are TGCGCCAGCAGCTTACAGGGGCCCCGGGTAAAAGAGACCCAGTACTTC.

Sample share makes this clone medium-sized. The chain is built from TRBV7-2 and TRBJ1-2, with TRBD1 identical over 7 bases. V lost 1 base, J lost 8 bases, and 7 bases stayed unmatched. Germline CDR1 SGHTA, CDR2 FQGNSA. This CDR3 has 14 residues. The CDR3, as DNA: TGTGCCAGCAGCTTAGTTTCACAGGGGTGGGGCTACACCTTC. Translated: CASSLVSQGWGYTF.

This clone appeared a few times. The chain joins TRBV12-5 to TRBJ2-2; D gene unclear. The germline gives CDR1 LGHNT, CDR2 FRNRAP. The V and J ends lost 5 bases and 6 bases respectively, with 4 bases between them. The CDR3 is 11 residues long. The CDR3 nucleotides read TGTGCTAGTGGTCTTTCCGGGGAGCTGTTTTTT. Translated, it gives CASGLSGELFF. The complete variable domain, with remaining parts taken from reference TRBV12-5 and TRBJ2-2, reads DARVTQTPRHKVTEMGQEVTMRCQPILGHNTVFWYRQTMMQGLELLAYFRNRAPLDDSGMPKDRFSAEMPDATLATLKIQPSEPRDSAVYFCASGLSGELFFGEGSRLTVL.

The V gene is TRBV7-6, the J gene TRBJ2-5, with a weak D call TRBD2 (6 bases). Germline CDR1 is SGHVS and CDR2 is FNYEAQ. V lost 1 base and J 5 bases, leaving 11 bases between the germline ends. This CDR3 is built from 14 residues. DNA for the CDR3: TGTGCCAGCAGCTTAGTTGGAGGGACGGAGACCCAGTACTTC. This gives the protein CASSLVGGTETQYF. Using reference TRBV7-6 and TRBJ2-5 for the parts outside the CDR3, the full variable domain is GAGVSQSPRYKVTKRGQDVALRCDPISGHVSLYWYRQALGQGPEFLTYFNYEAQQDKSGLPNDRFSAERPEGSISTLTIQRTEQRDSAMYRCASSLVGGTETQYFGPGTRLLVL.

The CDR3 here is CATSRDSSGDTRANYGYTF. DNA of the CDR3: TGTGCCACCAGCAGAGATTCGTCCGGGGACACCCGAGCTAACTATGGCTACACCTTC. The rearrangement uses TRBV15 and TRBJ1-2, with D tentatively TRBD1 (6 bases). V lost 0 bases, J lost 0 bases, and 20 bases lay in between. The CDR3 consists of 19 residues. Germline V gives CDR1 LNHNV, CDR2 YYDKDF (reference sequence).

The chain couples TRBV6-1 to TRBJ2-3, with 7 nucleotides matching TRBD2. The CDR3 spans 16 residues. In germline, CDR1 is MNHNS, CDR2 SASEGT. With 2 bases clipped from V and 0 bases from J, the junction kept 5 bases outside the gene matches. CDR3 region: CASSEKRGVSTDTQYF. Written as DNA, the CDR3 is TGTGCCAGCAGTGAAAAACGGGGGGTTAGCACAGATACGCAGTATTTT.

The V call is TRBV6-4, the J call TRBJ2-7; possible D gene TRBD1, 5 bases. The V gene's germline CDR1 is MRHNA and CDR2 SNTAGT. The V end lost 3 bases, the J end lost 0 bases, and 15 bases lay between the germline ends. The CDR3 totals 16 residues. As DNA, the CDR3 is TGTGCCAGCAGTGATTTTTCAGGGAACAGCTCCTACGAGCAGTACTTC. As protein: CASSDFSGNSSYEQYF.